Each of the 27 T cell receptor beta chains below was sequenced from the same sample in a study of T cell responses to AZD1222 COVID-19 vaccine. Profiled with immunoSEQ multiplex PCR; TCRdb holds only in-frame clones, not every one. The data hold more than 250,000 clones, with 90% to 95% observed a single time. Sequencing used peripheral blood, obtained on day 0 of AZD1222 vaccination. All receptors derive from an adult in good health.

This rearrangement joins TRBV3-1 (or the pseudogene TRBV3-2) to TRBJ2-2; D is possibly TRBD2 (6 bases). Germline CDR1 and CDR2: LGHDT and YNNKEL (reference sequence). V dropped 3 bases and J dropped 2 bases, with 7 bases sitting between them. The CDR3 consists of 14 residues. CDR3 loop: CASSQGLNTGELFF. The CDR3 coding sequence is TGTGCCAGCAGCCAGGGACTCAACACCGGGGAGCTGTTTTTT.

The CDR3: CASSPPGLTYNEQFF. In nucleotides, the CDR3 is TGTGCCAGCAGCCCACCGGGACTCACCTACAATGAGCAGTTCTTC. This chain connects TRBV3-1 (or the pseudogene TRBV3-2) to TRBJ2-1, with D perhaps TRBD2 (6 bases). CDR1 and CDR2 from the germline V gene are LGHDT and YNNKEL (reference sequence). Trimming took 4 bases from V and 2 from J, leaving 12 bases between them. This CDR3 region has 15 residues.

This clone came up a few times. The chain has TRBV3-1 (or the pseudogene TRBV3-2) and TRBJ1-1; the D gene is possibly TRBD1 (5 bases). CDR1 and CDR2 (germline): LGHDT, YNNKEL (reference sequence). CDR3 length equals 15 residues. Trimming removed 2 bases at V and 3 bases at J, with 13 bases between. For the CDR3, the DNA is TGTGCCAGCAGCCAAACCTACAGGACGGACACTGAAGCTTTCTTT. Its protein is CASSQTYRTDTEAFF.

CDR3 in amino acids: CSAGPGDTQYF. CDR3 coding DNA: TGCAGTGCTGGGCCAGGGGATACGCAGTATTTT. The V and J genes are TRBV20-1 and TRBJ2-3; the D gene is possibly TRBD1 (5 bases). The V end lost 5 bases, the J end lost 6 bases, and 9 bases lay between the germline ends. CDR1 is DFQATT, CDR2 SNEGSKA, per germline (reference sequence). This CDR3 region has 11 residues.

CDR3 region: CASSLVGYGYTF. For the CDR3, the DNA is TGTGCCAGCAGCTTAGTTGGCTATGGCTACACCTTC. This chain links TRBV7-2 with TRBJ1-2; no clear D gene. Germline V gives CDR1 SGHTA, CDR2 FQGNSA. The germline V and J ends were trimmed by 1 base and 4 bases, with 4 bases remaining between them. The CDR3 covers 12 residues.

V is TRBV7-9 and J is TRBJ2-4; 10 bases line up with TRBD1. V was pared by 4 bases and J by 7 bases, with 10 bases of the junction left unmatched. The germline gives CDR1 SEHNR, CDR2 FQNEAQ (reference sequence). The CDR3 extends over 16 amino acids. This CDR3 reads CASSSKVRTGGNIQYF. The DNA of the CDR3 is TGTGCCAGCAGCTCCAAAGTGAGGACAGGGGGTAACATTCAGTACTTC.

The chain is built from TRBV9 and TRBJ2-3, with D unresolved. The CDR3 extends over 15 amino acids. CDR1 and CDR2 from the germline V gene are SGDLS and YYNGEE. The V end was cut by 0 bases, the J end by 6 bases, with 14 bases between. CDR3 loop: CASSVGVSRLDTQYF. The CDR3 region has the DNA TGTGCCAGCAGCGTAGGAGTGTCCCGGTTGGATACGCAGTATTTT.

This chain links TRBV5-4 with TRBJ2-7, with 10 nucleotides matching TRBD1. J gave up 5 bases and V 3 bases, and 5 bases lay outside the gene matches. Looked up from germline, CDR1 is SGHNT and CDR2 is YYREEE (reference sequence). CDR3 length: 14 amino acids. The CDR3 DNA is TGTGCCAGCAGCTCAAGGACAGGGGGGAACGAGCAGTACTTC. It codes for CASSSRTGGNEQYF.

This sequence joins TRBV19 and TRBJ1-5; possibly TRBD1 for D (6 bases). The length of the CDR3 is 13 residues. Looked up from germline, CDR1 is LNHDA and CDR2 is SQIVND (reference sequence). The ends were cut back, 4 bases at V and 5 bases at J, with 9 bases in the middle. CDR3 region: CASSKQGDQPQHF. In DNA form, the CDR3 reads TGTGCCAGTAGTAAACAGGGAGATCAGCCCCAGCATTTT.

The chain is built from TRBV5-5 and TRBJ2-2, with D unresolved. The V end was cut by 2 bases, the J end by 4 bases, with 12 bases between. The CDR3 runs 15 residues. The germline V gene has CDR1 SGHKS and CDR2 YYEKEE (reference sequence). The CDR3 sequence: CASSFSLSGTGELFF. CDR3 nucleotides: TGTGCCAGCAGCTTCAGCCTTTCAGGCACCGGGGAGCTGTTTTTT. The whole variable domain, remainder taken from reference TRBV5-5 and TRBJ2-2, is DAGVTQSPTHLIKTRGQQVTLRCSPISGHKSVSWYQQVLGQGPQFIFQYYEKEERGRGNFPDRFSARQFPNYSSELNVNALLLGDSALYLCASSFSLSGTGELFFGEGSRLTVL.

CDR3 coding DNA: TGTGCCAGTAGTGGCGCTAGCGGAACCTACGAGCAGTACTTC. Translated: CASSGASGTYEQYF. The chain combines TRBV19 with TRBJ2-7; 7 bases are shared with TRBD2. Germline CDR1 and CDR2: LNHDA and SQIVND (reference sequence). CDR3 size: 14 residues. The J segment lost 2 bases and the V segment lost 5 bases, leaving 6 bases of the junction unmatched.

The genes are TRBV4-1 and TRBJ1-2; the D gene is possibly TRBD1 (6 bases). Germline V gene lookup returns CDR1 MGHRA and CDR2 YSYEKL. V was pared by 1 base and J by 5 bases, with 11 bases between. This CDR3 region has 14 residues. CDR3 in amino acids: CASSQAHGQYGYTF. The CDR3 DNA is TGCGCCAGCAGCCAAGCCCACGGACAGTATGGCTACACCTTC.

The V call is TRBV5-5, the J call TRBJ1-5; TRBD1 matches at 10 bases. V lost 3 bases, J lost 1 base, and 7 bases stayed unmatched. The CDR3 has 17 residues. From germline, CDR1 is SGHKS and CDR2 YYEKEE (reference sequence). As DNA, the CDR3 is TGTGCCAGCAGCTCCTCACCGGGACAGGGGAGCAATCAGCCCCAGCATTTT. Its translation: CASSSSPGQGSNQPQHF.

On this clone itself: One end of the junction is discordant with germline, which a read error may explain. The chain links TRBV19 to TRBJ1-5; no clear D gene. From germline, CDR1 is LNHDA and CDR2 SQIVND (reference sequence). The CDR3 covers 13 residues. CDR3 in DNA: TGTGCCAGTAGTGTAGAGGGTAATCAGCCCCAGCATTTT. This codes for CASSVEGNQPQHF. The variable domain in full, with the rest retrieved from reference TRBV19 and TRBJ1-5, is DGGITQSPKYLFRKEGQNVTLSCEQNLNHDAMYWYRQDPGQGLRLIYYSQIVNDFQKGDIAEGYSVSREKKESFPLTVTSAQKNPTAFYLCASSVEGNQPQHFGDGTRLSIL.

The V and J genes are TRBV7-3 and TRBJ2-2; a possible D gene is TRBD2 (5 bases). Trimming took off 5 bases at V and 0 bases at J, with 10 bases between the two ends. CDR1 and CDR2 (germline): SGHTA, FQGTGA. This CDR3 contains 15 residues. CDR3 nucleotides: TGTGCCAGCAGCCGGACTTTCGCGAACACCGGGGAGCTGTTTTTT. Translated, it gives CASSRTFANTGELFF.

This sequence joins TRBV2 and TRBJ2-7; 8 bases agree with TRBD1. The V and J ends lost 7 bases and 2 bases, in that order; junction bases with no gene match: 1. CDR3 length: 12 residues. Per the germline V gene, CDR1 is SNHLY and CDR2 is FYNNEI. CDR3 nucleotides: TGTGCCAGCAACAGGGGGGCCTACGAGCAGTACTTC. Translating gives CASNRGAYEQYF.

This chain links TRBV6-2 or TRBV6-3 with TRBJ2-3; D gene uncertain. Between the trimmed V and J ends, which lost 2 bases and 4 bases, there was a span of 4 bases. Germline values: CDR1 MNHEY, CDR2 SVGEGT. The length of the CDR3 is 12 residues. The CDR3 here is CASSYRADTQYF. Here the CDR3 DNA reads TGTGCCAGCAGTTACCGCGCAGATACGCAGTATTTT.

This rearrangement joins TRBV9 to TRBJ1-3; maybe TRBD1 (5 bases). Per the germline V gene, CDR1 is SGDLS and CDR2 is YYNGEE. The CDR3 length is 14 residues. V was pared by 0 bases and J by 4 bases, with 8 bases between. CDR3 DNA sequence: TGTGCCAGCAGCGTAGTGGGGACCGGAAACACCATATATTTT. It encodes CASSVVGTGNTIYF.

This clone has just a few counts. The chain has TRBV12-3 or TRBV12-4 and TRBJ1-2, with D unresolved. V was cut by 1 base and J by 8 bases, with 11 bases left in between. The CDR3 extends over 13 amino acids. The CDR3 bases are TGTGCCAGCAGTTTAGGAGGAGCCACGGGCTACACCTTC. Its protein is CASSLGGATGYTF.

This clone was detected only once. The chain is built from TRBV19 and TRBJ1-5; no definite D call. CDR1 and CDR2 from the germline V gene are LNHDA and SQIVND (reference sequence). The CDR3 length is 14 residues. V lost 5 bases and J lost 5, with 13 bases in between. The CDR3 bases are TGTGCCAGTAGTGGGCCCCGGTGGGATCAGCCCCAGCATTTT. The encoded protein is CASSGPRWDQPQHF.

The rearrangement joins TRBV5-1 to TRBJ2-1; TRBD1 agrees at 7 bases. J gave up 8 bases and V 4 bases, and 12 bases lay outside the gene matches. Germline loops: CDR1 SGHRS, CDR2 YFSETQ. This CDR3 region has 15 residues. CDR3 nucleotide sequence: TGCGCCAGCAGCCGCCGACAGGGCGGTCTCCATGAGCAGTTCTTC. The encoded protein is CASSRRQGGLHEQFF.

This sequence joins TRBV19 and TRBJ1-3; D uncertain. Per the germline V gene, CDR1 is LNHDA and CDR2 is SQIVND (reference sequence). The CDR3 extends over 15 amino acids. The V end lost 3 bases, the J end lost 0 bases, and 9 bases lay between the germline ends. For the CDR3, the DNA is TGTGCCAGTAGTATGCTGATACGCTCTGGAAACACCATATATTTT. Translating gives CASSMLIRSGNTIYF.

V and J are TRBV7-2 and TRBJ2-3, with D perhaps matching TRBD1 or TRBD2 (5 bases each). Germline assignment: CDR1 SGHTA and CDR2 FQGNSA. The CDR3 is made up of 16 amino acids. V gave up 2 bases and J gave up 2 bases, with 14 bases separating them. The CDR3 loop reads CASSLFFEGSTDTQYF. DNA of the CDR3: TGTGCCAGCAGCTTATTCTTTGAGGGGTCCACAGATACGCAGTATTTT.

The J gene is TRBJ1-3, the V gene TRBV28; D not resolved. Deletions cut 5 bases from V and 0 bases from J, with 14 bases between. The CDR3 has 16 amino acids. CDR1 and CDR2 (germline): MDHEN, SYDVKM. The CDR3 reads CASSSSAVFSGNTIYF. CDR3 DNA: TGTGCCAGCAGTAGCTCCGCGGTTTTCTCTGGAAACACCATATATTTT.

The chain uses TRBV7-2 and TRBJ1-2; TRBD1 aligns across 7 bases. CDR3 length equals 14 residues. The junction had 8 bases not matched to a gene; V was cut back by 5 bases and J by 5 bases. Germline-derived CDR1 and CDR2 are SGHTA and FQGNSA. In DNA, the CDR3 is TGTGCCAGCAGCCCAGGGGGGGCCATTTATGGCTACACCTTC. Amino acid sequence: CASSPGGAIYGYTF. Together with reference TRBV7-2 and TRBJ1-2, the CDR3 gives the full variable domain: GAGVSQSPSNKVTEKGKDVELRCDPISGHTALYWYRQSLGQGLEFLIYFQGNSAPDKSGLPSDRFSAERTGGSVSTLTIQRTQQEDSAVYLCASSPGGAIYGYTFGSGTRLTVV.

V gene TRBV9 combines with J gene TRBJ2-5; TRBD1 aligns across 7 bases. CDR3 size: 15 residues. J gave up 2 bases and V 2 bases, and 6 bases lay outside the gene matches. CDR1 is SGDLS, CDR2 YYNGEE, per germline. The CDR3 region is CASSVAPGQQETQYF. The CDR3 DNA reads as TGTGCCAGCAGCGTCGCCCCGGGACAGCAAGAGACCCAGTACTTC.

This rearrangement joins TRBV2 to TRBJ1-2; D is unresolved. CDR1 SNHLY and CDR2 FYNNEI come from the germline V gene. Trimming pared 6 bases from V and 6 bases from J, leaving 17 bases between. The CDR3 spans 14 residues. DNA for the CDR3: TGTGCCAGCAGGCCCAGGTGGGCGGAAAATGGCTACACCTTC. As protein: CASRPRWAENGYTF.